This TCR beta chain emerged from a study of blood T cell repertoires in COVID-19. About the research overall: The United States, Italy and Spain were the sources of the acute and convalescent COVID-19 samples. Nucleic acid was either cDNA or gDNA, and it came from T cells, B-cell-depleted T cells, or PBMCs.

Germline values: CDR1 SGHRS, CDR2 YFSETQ. The CDR3 has 14 residues. V shed 2 bases and J 5 bases; nucleotides not matched to a gene: 6. Source study methods: Scientists estimated how many nucleated cells there were by amplifying reference gene primers. Sequencing used immunoSEQ multiplex PCR; TCRdb keeps in-frame clones, though not all of them. V and J calls and clone size follow that table, whereas D and trimming were derived from the DNA. The repertoire has 70,000 or so clones, over 65% of them found once; the top ten carry 35%. This TCR was recovered from a woman between 70 and 85 years old with acute or convalescent COVID-19. Sequencing was performed on peripheral blood. This chain uses TRBV5-1 with TRBJ2-7; 8 nucleotides match TRBD1. CDR3 DNA sequence: TGCGCCAGCAGCTTAAGGACAGGGATGGACGAGCAGTACTTC. Residues: CASSLRTGMDEQYF.